This T cell receptor (beta chain) was observed in a study of radiotherapy plus CTLA-4 blockade in lung cancer. Study summary: Among enrolled patients, less than 20% responded and about 30% achieved disease control. The study, taken as a whole, reports: It was early blood T cell clone dynamics, with interferon-beta, that reportedly best predicted response. TCR clones originating in tumors grew in number in blood after radiotherapy plus ipilimumab.

Comments on this clone: Its specificity is not known.

V shed 0 bases, J shed 1 base, and the junction held 5 bases outside the gene matches. The germline gives CDR1 MNHEY, CDR2 SMNVEV (reference sequence). The CDR3 runs 17 residues. Only in-frame clones appear in the TCRdb table, and some are missing; sequencing was by immunoSEQ multiplex PCR. The sample records tens of thousands of clones, 75% to 90% being singletons. Patients in the study, people with chemo-refractory metastatic non-small-cell lung cancer, received focal radiation plus ipilimumab CTLA-4 blockade. This chain connects TRBV27 to TRBJ2-3; the match to TRBD2 covers 9 bases. This TCR derives from a human donor with non-small cell lung cancer who had stable disease on radiotherapy plus ipilimumab. The specimen was peripheral blood, collected from a patient treated with radiotherapy plus ipilimumab. CDR3 amino acids: CASSLSGGGARTDTQYF. DNA for the CDR3: TGTGCCAGCAGTTTATCGGGCGGGGGGGCCCGCACAGATACGCAGTATTTT.